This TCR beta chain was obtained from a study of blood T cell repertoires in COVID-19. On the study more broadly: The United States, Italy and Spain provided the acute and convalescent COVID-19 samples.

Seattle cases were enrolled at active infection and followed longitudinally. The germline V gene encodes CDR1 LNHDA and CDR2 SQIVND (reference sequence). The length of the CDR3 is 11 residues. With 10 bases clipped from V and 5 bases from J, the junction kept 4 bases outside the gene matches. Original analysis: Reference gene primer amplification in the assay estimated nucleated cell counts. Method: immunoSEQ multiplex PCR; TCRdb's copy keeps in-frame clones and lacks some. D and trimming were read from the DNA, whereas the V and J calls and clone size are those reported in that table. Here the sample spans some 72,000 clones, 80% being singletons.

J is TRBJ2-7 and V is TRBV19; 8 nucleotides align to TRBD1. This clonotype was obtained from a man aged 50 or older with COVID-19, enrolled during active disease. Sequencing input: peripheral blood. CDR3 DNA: TGTGCCACCTCAGGGGGCCACGAGCAGTACTTC. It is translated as CATSGGHEQYF.